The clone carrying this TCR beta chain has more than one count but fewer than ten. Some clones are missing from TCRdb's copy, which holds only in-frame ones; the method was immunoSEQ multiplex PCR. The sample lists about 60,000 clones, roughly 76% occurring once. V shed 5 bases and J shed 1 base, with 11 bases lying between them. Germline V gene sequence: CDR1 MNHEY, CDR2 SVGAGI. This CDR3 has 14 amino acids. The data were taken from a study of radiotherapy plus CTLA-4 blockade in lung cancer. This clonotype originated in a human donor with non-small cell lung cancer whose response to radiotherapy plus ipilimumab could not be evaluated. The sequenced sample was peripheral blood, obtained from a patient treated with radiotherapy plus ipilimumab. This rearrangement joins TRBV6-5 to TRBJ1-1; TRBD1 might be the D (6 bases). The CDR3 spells CASSDRLGNTEAFF. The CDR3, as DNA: TGTGCCAGCAGTGACAGGTTAGGGAACACTGAAGCTTTCTTT.